The rows below give T cell receptor beta chains drawn from one sample of a study of T-cell memory formation after mild COVID-19. In TCRdb, the 5' RACE reads were re-called with MiXCR into one record per CDR3 protein. Of under 700,000 distinct CDR3 sequences listed, roughly 22% were seen once; the top ten hold approximately 12%. Sequenced: PBMCs or a T cell subset sorted from them (not recorded which). Receptors originate from an adult woman who had mild COVID-19 (a few samples of this study predate the infection). Cell type and time point are not known. CDR3s include the opening cysteine and the closing phenylalanine or tryptophan. Fields, in order: D gene, clone size, V gene, J gene, CDR3 DNA, CDR3 protein. The D gene is left open where the match is weak. Only part of the rows carry a size: once, few, many, or a class if the clone is expanded.

.	few	TRBV11-2	TRBJ1-5	TGTGCCAGCAGCTTACCGCGGGACAACTACAATCAGCCCCAGCATTTT	CASSLPRDNYNQPQHF
.	.	TRBV6-5	TRBJ1-1	TGTGCTAGCAGGGAGGGGGGTCGAACGACGTCTGAAGCTTTCTTT	CASREGGRTTSEAFF
.	few	TRBV5-1	TRBJ2-3	TGCGCCAGCAGCTTGGGGTCTGCTGAAGATACGCAGTATTTT	CASSLGSAEDTQYF
.	few	TRBV11-2	TRBJ1-2	TGTGCCAGCAGCTTACTCGGAGGGTTCTATGGCTACACCTTC	CASSLLGGFYGYTF
TRBD1	.	TRBV20-1	TRBJ1-6	TGCAGTGCTAGAGATCGGAGAGGGACAGATAATTCACCCCTCCACTTT	CSARDRRGTDNSPLHF
.	.	TRBV29-1	TRBJ2-7	TGCAGCGCTTGGACAGGGGAGCCCGCTAGCGGGACAGTCAACGAGCAGTACTTC	CSAWTGEPASGTVNEQYF
TRBD1	.	TRBV20-1	TRBJ1-1	TGCAGTGCTGACAGGGAAGGTCAAGCTTTCTTT	CSADREGQAFF
TRBD1	once	TRBV5-1	TRBJ1-1	TGCGCCAGCAGCTGGGACGGACAGGATGGCACTGAAGCTTTCTTT	CASSWDGQDGTEAFF
TRBD1	.	TRBV2	TRBJ2-6	TGTGCCAGACAGAATCCGGGACAGGGCGTCGGCGGGGCCAACGTCCTGACTTTC	CARQNPGQGVGGANVLTF
.	.	TRBV29-1	TRBJ2-1	TGCAGCGTTGGACATTCAATGGACAATGAGCAGTTCTTC	CSVGHSMDNEQFF
TRBD2	.	TRBV5-1	TRBJ2-3	TGCGCCAGCAGTGGGGCGGAGCGGGAGGATTCTAGCACAGATACGCAGTATTTT	CASSGAEREDSSTDTQYF